This TCR beta chain was sequenced during a study of T-cell reconstitution after alpha-beta-depleted transplantation in children. As it was prepared, the TCRbeta library received unique molecular identifiers. Each CDR3 protein is one row after TCRdb ran MiXCR on the PCR reads. The profile covers just over 350,000 distinct CDR3 sequences, with 13% appearing a single time and approximately 4.3% taken by the ten largest. This clonotype occurred many times. The V gene lost 3 bases and the J gene lost 1 base, with 10 bases spanning the gap. The germline V gene has CDR1 MNHNS and CDR2 SASEGT. This CDR3 is 15 amino acids long.

Sequencing used PBMCs, obtained from the stem cell graft. The genes are TRBV6-1 and TRBJ1-5, with no clear D. The source of this sequence is a human donor who donated a stem cell graft to a child with Fanconi anemia. This CDR3 is CASSDPRQSNQPQHF. As DNA, the CDR3 is TGTGCCAGCAGTGATCCACGGCAGAGCAATCAGCCCCAGCATTTT.